These 23 T cell receptor beta chains were sequenced from one sample in a study of early T cells in non-severe SARS-CoV-2 infection. TCRdb processed the 5' RACE reads anew with MiXCR; each CDR3 protein has one entry. Among tens of thousands of distinct CDR3 sequences listed, around 10% were seen once. The sequencing input was whole blood. These receptors were collected from an adult who was a healthcare worker with PCR-confirmed SARS-CoV-2 infection or an uninfected control (not recorded which).

This clonotype was counted ten times or more. The J gene is TRBJ1-1, the V gene TRBV29-1, with TRBD1 matching 7 bases. CDR1 and CDR2 (germline): SQVTM, ANQGSEA. V dropped 6 bases and J dropped 7; count of bases not matched to a gene: 8. CDR3 length: 12 residues. In nucleotides, the CDR3 is TGCAGCGTCTGGGACAGCCCAGGTGAAGCTTTCTTT. It is translated as CSVWDSPGEAFF. Together with reference TRBV29-1 and TRBJ1-1, the CDR3 gives the full variable domain: SAVISQKPSRDICQRGTSLTIQCQVDSQVTMMFWYRQQPGQSLTLIATANQGSEATYESGFVIDKFPISRPNLTFSTLTVSNMSPEDSSIYLCSVWDSPGEAFFGQGTRLTVV.

This clonotype was counted at least ten times. V gene TRBV10-3 combines with J gene TRBJ2-2; D is unresolved. Germline CDR1 is ENHRY and CDR2 is SYGVKD. V lost 5 bases and J 0 bases, leaving 7 bases between the germline ends. CDR3 length: 14 amino acids. Here the CDR3 DNA reads TGTGCCATCAGTCCGGGTCCGAACACCGGGGAGCTGTTTTTT. Translation: CAISPGPNTGELFF.

This clonotype was observed at least ten times. The chain employs TRBV7-9 and TRBJ2-2; D may be TRBD1 (5 bases). Trimming removed 7 bases from V and 1 base from J, with 10 bases in between. CDR3 length: 14 residues. Per the germline V gene, CDR1 is SEHNR and CDR2 is FQNEAQ (reference sequence). The CDR3 region is CASTLTVNTGELFF. Here the CDR3 DNA reads TGTGCCAGCACATTGACAGTGAACACCGGGGAGCTGTTTTTT.

This clonotype occurred a few times. The chain is built from TRBV11-3 and TRBJ2-1; D is unresolved. The V end lost 2 bases, the J end lost 4 bases, and 6 bases lay between the germline ends. The CDR3 covers 13 residues. The V gene's germline CDR1 is SGHNT and CDR2 YENEEA. The chain's CDR3 is CASSLRYYNEQFF. In DNA, the CDR3 is TGTGCCAGCAGCTTAAGGTATTACAATGAGCAGTTCTTC.

This clonotype turned up a few times. The chain joins TRBV12-3 or TRBV12-4 to TRBJ1-1, with a weak D call TRBD1 (5 bases). Between the trimmed V and J ends, which lost 7 bases and 1 base, there was a span of 16 bases. This CDR3 spans 15 amino acids. CDR3 in DNA: TGTGCCAGCACAGAAGCGGGCAGGGCGAACACTGAAGCTTTCTTT. Translation gives CASTEAGRANTEAFF.

This clonotype has at least ten counts. This rearrangement joins TRBV15 to TRBJ1-1; 7 nucleotides align to TRBD1. The germline V gene encodes CDR1 LNHNV and CDR2 YYDKDF (reference sequence). The CDR3 runs 16 residues. V trimming: 4 bases; J trimming: 4 bases; junction bases outside the gene matches: 12. The CDR3: CATSNTGTAKVTEAFF. For the CDR3, the DNA is TGTGCCACCAGCAACACCGGGACAGCAAAGGTCACTGAAGCTTTCTTT.

At least ten counts were recorded for this clonotype. This chain connects TRBV5-1 to TRBJ1-1; D is possibly TRBD1 (5 bases). The CDR3 runs to 13 residues. The V end lost 7 bases, the J end lost 4 bases, and 14 bases lay between the germline ends. From germline, CDR1 is SGHRS and CDR2 YFSETQ. The CDR3 protein is CASGNTGGTEAFF. Here the CDR3 DNA reads TGCGCCAGCGGTAATACAGGCGGCACTGAAGCTTTCTTT.

This clonotype was detected many times. V gene TRBV5-8 combines with J gene TRBJ2-4; D possibly corresponds to TRBD2 (5 bases). The V gene lost 4 bases and the J gene lost 14 bases, with 16 bases spanning the gap. This CDR3 contains 12 residues. Germline values: CDR1 SGHTS, CDR2 YDEGEE. The CDR3 nucleotides are TGTGCCAGCAGCCAAGATGGGCCGGGGAAGTACTTC. Protein: CASSQDGPGKYF.

In this sample, this clonotype turned up a few times. The chain recombines TRBV9 with TRBJ2-1; 8 bases match TRBD2. The CDR3 runs to 16 residues. Losses at the gene ends were 3 bases for V and 4 bases for J; bases not matched to a gene: 9. Germline assignment: CDR1 SGDLS and CDR2 YYNGEE. The DNA of the CDR3 is TGTGCCAGCAGCGCAACTCTAACGGGAGGGTACAATGAGCAGTTCTTC. Its protein product is CASSATLTGGYNEQFF.

This chain links TRBV19 with TRBJ1-4; 8 nucleotides align to TRBD1. CDR3 length equals 16 residues. In germline, CDR1 is LNHDA, CDR2 SQIVND (reference sequence). The ends lost 4 bases at V and 1 base at J; junction bases unmatched: 5. The CDR3 DNA reads TGTGCCAGTAGTAGCAGGGGGCGAGTAACTAATGAAAAACTGTTTTTT. Its protein is CASSSRGRVTNEKLFF.

At least ten counts were recorded for this clonotype. V is TRBV7-9 and J is TRBJ2-6; a weak D match, TRBD2 (6 bases). V lost 5 bases and J 4 bases, leaving 12 bases between the germline ends. The CDR3 contains 15 residues. The V gene's germline CDR1 is SEHNR and CDR2 FQNEAQ (reference sequence). CDR3 protein: CASSTPGEGANVLTF. CDR3 coding DNA: TGTGCCAGCAGCACCCCGGGAGAAGGGGCCAACGTCCTGACTTTC.

This clonotype appeared a few times. The rearrangement uses TRBV11-2 and TRBJ2-2; 7 bases are a match to TRBD2. V shed 1 base, J shed 6 bases, and the junction held 8 bases outside the gene matches. The CDR3 is made up of 16 amino acids. Germline V gives CDR1 SGHAT, CDR2 FQNNGV. The CDR3 DNA reads TGTGCCAGCAGCTTAGCGGGCCCCCGGGGGGCCGGGGAGCTGTTTTTT. Translation: CASSLAGPRGAGELFF.

This clonotype has ten or more counts. The chain has TRBV19 and TRBJ1-5, with a tentative D call TRBD1 (6 bases). The CDR3 sequence is 13 residues long. The V gene's germline CDR1 is LNHDA and CDR2 SQIVND (reference sequence). V was trimmed by 7 bases and J by 2 bases, leaving 9 bases between them. CDR3 sequence reads: CASKGGGNQPQHF. The CDR3, as DNA: TGTGCCAGTAAGGGGGGAGGCAATCAGCCCCAGCATTTT. The complete variable domain, with remaining parts taken from reference TRBV19 and TRBJ1-5, reads DGGITQSPKYLFRKEGQNVTLSCEQNLNHDAMYWYRQDPGQGLRLIYYSQIVNDFQKGDIAEGYSVSREKKESFPLTVTSAQKNPTAFYLCASKGGGNQPQHFGDGTRLSIL.

The rearrangement uses TRBV5-5 and TRBJ2-2, with D hard to call. There are 13 residues in the CDR3. Between the trimmed V and J ends, which lost 4 bases and 4 bases, there was a span of 8 bases. Germline V gene data show CDR1 as SGHKS and CDR2 as YYEKEE (reference sequence). In DNA form, the CDR3 reads TGTGCCAGCAGCCGCGACGGCACCGGGGAGCTGTTTTTT. This codes for CASSRDGTGELFF.

J is TRBJ2-5 and V is TRBV5-1; 7 bases fit TRBD2. Germline CDR1 reads SGHRS; CDR2 reads YFSETQ. Trimming took 6 bases from V and 2 from J; bases not matched to a gene: 7. The CDR3 is 14 residues long. CDR3 coding DNA: TGCGCCAGCACATGGGAGGGGATTCAAGAGACCCAGTACTTC. Translation: CASTWEGIQETQYF. The whole variable domain, filled in from reference TRBV5-1 and TRBJ2-5, reads KAGVTQTPRYLIKTRGQQVTLSCSPISGHRSVSWYQQTPGQGLQFLFEYFSETQRNKGNFPGRFSGRQFSNSRSEMNVSTLELGDSALYLCASTWEGIQETQYFGPGTRLLVL.

Ten or more counts support this clonotype. The chain links TRBV5-8 to TRBJ1-1; D gene ambiguous. Germline CDR1 reads SGHTS; CDR2 reads YDEGEE. The CDR3 contains 17 residues. Deletions cut 7 bases from V and 1 base from J, with 23 bases between. In DNA, the CDR3 is TGTGCCAGCCCAGGACTCCCTTCGTCAGGATGGAACACTGAAGCTTTCTTT. Protein sequence: CASPGLPSSGWNTEAFF.

V and J are TRBV10-2 and TRBJ2-5; D is ambiguous. This CDR3 has 13 residues. V lost 5 bases to trimming and J lost 3 bases, with 10 bases between them. Germline V lookup: CDR1 WSHSY, CDR2 SAAADI. The CDR3 loop reads CASSWAEKETQYF. Written as DNA, the CDR3 is TGCGCCAGCAGTTGGGCAGAGAAAGAGACCCAGTACTTC.

This clonotype was observed many times. The J gene is TRBJ2-1, the V gene TRBV20-1; 9 bases agree with TRBD2. The CDR3 contains 12 residues. The germline CDR1 and CDR2 sequences are DFQATT and SNEGSKA (reference sequence). The CDR3 DNA reads as TGCAGCGGGAGCGGGAGGACAAATGAGCAGTTCTTC. Residues: CSGSGRTNEQFF.

This chain joins TRBV4-1 and TRBJ2-2, with a weak D call TRBD2 (6 bases). V was shortened by 0 bases and J by 9 bases, with 17 bases between the two germline ends. The CDR3 sequence is 16 residues long. Germline V CDR1 and CDR2: MGHRA, YSYEKL. CDR3 sequence reads: CASSQDYQRVLRELFF. The CDR3 region has the DNA TGCGCCAGCAGCCAAGATTACCAGCGGGTACTCCGGGAGCTGTTTTTT.

This clonotype was recorded many times. The chain recombines TRBV7-2 with TRBJ2-7; 9 positions match TRBD2. The ends lost 3 bases at V and 10 bases at J; junction bases unmatched: 4. The CDR3 is 12 amino acids. Germline values: CDR1 SGHTA, CDR2 FQGNSA. Here the CDR3 reads CASSFSSGNQYF. The DNA for the CDR3 is TGTGCCAGCAGCTTTTCTAGCGGGAACCAGTACTTC.

This clonotype was detected many times. This chain uses TRBV7-2 with TRBJ2-1; 9 bases line up with TRBD2. Germline V gene sequence: CDR1 SGHTA, CDR2 FQGNSA. V lost 8 bases, J lost 7 bases, and 9 bases stayed unmatched. This CDR3 is 14 amino acids long. DNA for the CDR3: TGTGCCAGCGCTGTAAGCGGGGGGAGGAATGAGCAGTTCTTC. Translation gives CASAVSGGRNEQFF.

In its sample, this clonotype was seen many times. The chain couples TRBV29-1 to TRBJ1-2; possible D gene TRBD1, 5 bases. Trimming removed 5 bases from V and 2 bases from J, with 18 bases in between. Germline CDR1 is SQVTM and CDR2 is ANQGSEA. The CDR3 is made up of 15 amino acids. CDR3 DNA sequence: TGCAGCGTTCTGCTGGGGCAGGGTATCAACTATGGCTACACCTTC. Translating gives CSVLLGQGINYGYTF.

This clonotype was recorded at least ten times. J is TRBJ2-7 and V is TRBV27; 11 bases are a match to TRBD1. The ends lost 7 bases at V and 4 bases at J; junction bases unmatched: 6. The CDR3 totals 14 residues. Germline V lookup: CDR1 MNHEY, CDR2 SMNVEV (reference sequence). The CDR3 spells CASIPGQGVYEQYF. In nucleotides, the CDR3 is TGTGCCAGCATACCGGGACAGGGGGTTTACGAGCAGTACTTC.